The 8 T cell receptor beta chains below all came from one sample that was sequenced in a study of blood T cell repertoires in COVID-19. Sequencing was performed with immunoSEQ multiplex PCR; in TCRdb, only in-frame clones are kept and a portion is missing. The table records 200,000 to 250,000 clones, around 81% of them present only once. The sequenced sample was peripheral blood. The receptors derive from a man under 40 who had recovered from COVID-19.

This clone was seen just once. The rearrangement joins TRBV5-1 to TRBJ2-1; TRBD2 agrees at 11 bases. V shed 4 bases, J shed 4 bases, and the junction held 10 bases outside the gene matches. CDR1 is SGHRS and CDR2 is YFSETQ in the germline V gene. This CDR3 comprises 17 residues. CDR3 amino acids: CASSPGLAVREYNEQFF. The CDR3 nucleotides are TGCGCCAGCAGCCCGGGACTAGCGGTGCGGGAATACAATGAGCAGTTCTTC.

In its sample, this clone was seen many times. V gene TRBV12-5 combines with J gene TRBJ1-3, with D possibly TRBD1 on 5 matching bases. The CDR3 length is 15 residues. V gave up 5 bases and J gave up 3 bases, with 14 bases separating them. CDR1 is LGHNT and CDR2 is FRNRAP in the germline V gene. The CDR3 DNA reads TGTGCTAGTGGTCCCCGCCGGGGGTTTGGAAACACCATATATTTT. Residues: CASGPRRGFGNTIYF.

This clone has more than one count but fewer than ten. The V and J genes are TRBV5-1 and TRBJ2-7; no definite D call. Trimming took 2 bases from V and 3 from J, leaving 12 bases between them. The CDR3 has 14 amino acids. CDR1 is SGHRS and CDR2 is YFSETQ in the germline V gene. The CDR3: CASSFLPVGYEQYV. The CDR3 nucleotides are TGCGCCAGCAGCTTTTTGCCGGTCGGCTACGAGCAGTACGTC.

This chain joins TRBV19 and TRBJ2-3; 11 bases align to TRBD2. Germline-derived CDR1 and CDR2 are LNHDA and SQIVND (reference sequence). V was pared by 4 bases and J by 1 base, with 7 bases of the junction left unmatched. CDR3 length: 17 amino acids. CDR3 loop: CASSSRQLAGGTDTQYF. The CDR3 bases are TGTGCCAGTAGTAGCCGCCAACTAGCGGGGGGCACAGATACGCAGTATTTT.

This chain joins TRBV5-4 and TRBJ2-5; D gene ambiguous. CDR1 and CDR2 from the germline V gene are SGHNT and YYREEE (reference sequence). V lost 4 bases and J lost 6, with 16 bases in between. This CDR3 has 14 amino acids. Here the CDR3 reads CASSPAGVGKTQYF. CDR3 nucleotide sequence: TGTGCCAGCAGCCCCGCCGGAGTTGGAAAGACCCAGTACTTC.

CDR3 in DNA: TGCGCCAGCAGCCCGCAGGGGGTACCCTCTGGAAACACCATATATTTT. Amino acid sequence: CASSPQGVPSGNTIYF. The chain employs TRBV4-1 and TRBJ1-3; TRBD1 agrees at 7 bases. The CDR3 runs 16 residues. Per the germline V gene, CDR1 is MGHRA and CDR2 is YSYEKL. V dropped 4 bases and J dropped 0; count of bases not matched to a gene: 6.

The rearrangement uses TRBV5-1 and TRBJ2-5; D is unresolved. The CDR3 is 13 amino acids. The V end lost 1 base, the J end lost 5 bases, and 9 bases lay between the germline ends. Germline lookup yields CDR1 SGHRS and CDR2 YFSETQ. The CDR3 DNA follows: TGCGCCAGCAGCTTGTCGGGTGGGGAGACCCAGTACTTC. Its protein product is CASSLSGGETQYF.

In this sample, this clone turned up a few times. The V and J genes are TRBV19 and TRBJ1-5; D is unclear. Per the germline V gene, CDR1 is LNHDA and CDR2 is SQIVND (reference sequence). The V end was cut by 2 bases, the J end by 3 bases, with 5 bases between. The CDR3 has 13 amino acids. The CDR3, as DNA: TGTGCCAGTAGTATATTTTACAATCAGCCCCAGCATTTT. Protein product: CASSIFYNQPQHF.